These T cell receptor beta chains were read from a single sample in a study of cytomegalovirus exposure and HLA in healthy donors. Measured with immunoSEQ multiplex PCR; TCRdb has only the in-frame clones, and not every one. Of over 85,000 clones listed, about 69% were seen once; the top ten hold less than 5%. The sample taken for sequencing was PBMCs. The receptors derive from a human donor in good health. The CDR3 runs from the conserved cysteine through the conserved F or W. The order of the fields is J gene, CDR3 length, V gene, D gene, clone size, CDR3 DNA, CDR3 protein. The D gene is left open where the match is weak. Clone sizes are given selectively: once, few, many, or a class where the clone is expanded.

J gene: TRBJ2-3; CDR3 length: 18; V gene: TRBV4-1; D gene: TRBD2; clone size: few; CDR3 DNA: TGCGCCAGCAGCCAAGAGACTAGCGGGAGTTTCCAGGGTTCCACGCAGTATTTT; CDR3 protein: CASSQETSGSFQGSTQYF
J gene: TRBJ1-6; CDR3 length: 13; V gene: TRBV5-4; D gene: -; clone size: -; CDR3 DNA: TGTGCCAGCAGCTTGGCCGGGACAAACTCCCTCCACTTT; CDR3 protein: CASSLAGTNSLHF
J gene: TRBJ2-7; CDR3 length: 16; V gene: TRBV4-2; D gene: TRBD2; clone size: -; CDR3 DNA: TGTGCCAGCAGCCAGGTGGCGACTAGCGGGATGGGCGAGCAGTACTTC; CDR3 protein: CASSQVATSGMGEQYF
J gene: TRBJ2-1; CDR3 length: 15; V gene: TRBV19; D gene: TRBD2; clone size: few; CDR3 DNA: TGTGCCAGTAGTATAGGGGGACTAGCGGTCAATGAGCAGTTCTTC; CDR3 protein: CASSIGGLAVNEQFF
J gene: TRBJ2-3; CDR3 length: 12; V gene: TRBV6-5; D gene: -; clone size: few; CDR3 DNA: TGTGCCAGCAGTCGTCCCTCAGATACGCAGTATTTT; CDR3 protein: CASSRPSDTQYF
J gene: TRBJ2-1; CDR3 length: 14; V gene: TRBV5-1; D gene: -; clone size: -; CDR3 DNA: TGCGCCAGTAGGACAGAGCGGAGAGGCGATGAGCAGTTCTTC; CDR3 protein: CASRTERRGDEQFF
J gene: TRBJ2-3; CDR3 length: 20; V gene: TRBV28; D gene: TRBD2; clone size: -; CDR3 DNA: TGTGCCAGCAGTGCAGTCTCTAGCGGGAGGGGCCCCCCACTGTGGGATACGCAGTATTTT; CDR3 protein: CASSAVSSGRGPPLWDTQYF
J gene: TRBJ2-3; CDR3 length: 11; V gene: TRBV6-1; D gene: -; clone size: few; CDR3 DNA: TGTGCCAGCAGTGCAGTAGATACGCAGTATTTT; CDR3 protein: CASSAVDTQYF
J gene: TRBJ1-2; CDR3 length: 14; V gene: TRBV28; D gene: TRBD1; clone size: -; CDR3 DNA: TGTGCCAGCAGTGAGGGACAGTCCACCTATGGCTACACCTTC; CDR3 protein: CASSEGQSTYGYTF
J gene: TRBJ1-2; CDR3 length: 13; V gene: TRBV18; D gene: -; clone size: -; CDR3 DNA: TGTGCCAGCTCACCATCGAGGGCCTTAGGCTACACCTTC; CDR3 protein: CASSPSRALGYTF
J gene: TRBJ1-5; CDR3 length: 16; V gene: TRBV6-6; D gene: TRBD1; clone size: -; CDR3 DNA: TGTGCCAGCAGTACTCACCTGACAGGGGATGGCCAGCCCCAGCATTTT; CDR3 protein: CASSTHLTGDGQPQHF
J gene: TRBJ2-2; CDR3 length: 12; V gene: TRBV5-5; D gene: -; clone size: -; CDR3 DNA: TGTGCCAGCAGTCAGTACACCGGGGAGCTGTTTTTT; CDR3 protein: CASSQYTGELFF
J gene: TRBJ1-1; CDR3 length: 13; V gene: TRBV18; D gene: TRBD1; clone size: -; CDR3 DNA: TGTGCCAGCTCAGCGACAGGGAGAACTGAAGCTTTCTTT; CDR3 protein: CASSATGRTEAFF
J gene: TRBJ2-1; CDR3 length: 13; V gene: TRBV6-5; D gene: -; clone size: -; CDR3 DNA: TGTGCCAGCAGTTACGGACATGACAATGAGCAGTTCTTC; CDR3 protein: CASSYGHDNEQFF
J gene: TRBJ1-2; CDR3 length: 13; V gene: TRBV11-2; D gene: TRBD1; clone size: -; CDR3 DNA: TGTGCCAGCAGCTTTACAGGGGCCCCGGGCTACACCTTC; CDR3 protein: CASSFTGAPGYTF
J gene: TRBJ2-1; CDR3 length: 16; V gene: TRBV6-5; D gene: TRBD2; clone size: -; CDR3 DNA: TGTGCCAGCAGTTACTCTCCGGGAGGGCCTGTAGATCCGCAGTTCTTC; CDR3 protein: CASSYSPGGPVDPQFF
J gene: TRBJ1-2; CDR3 length: 14; V gene: TRBV7-9; D gene: -; clone size: -; CDR3 DNA: TGTGCCAGCAGCCAAAGACAAGTTTCCGAGGGCTACACCTTC; CDR3 protein: CASSQRQVSEGYTF
J gene: TRBJ2-5; CDR3 length: 15; V gene: TRBV11-2; D gene: -; clone size: -; CDR3 DNA: TGTGCCAGCAGCCCCGGACATCGCAGTGGAGAGACCCAGTACTTC; CDR3 protein: CASSPGHRSGETQYF
J gene: TRBJ2-7; CDR3 length: 15; V gene: TRBV19; D gene: -; clone size: few; CDR3 DNA: TGTGCCAGTGGCCAGGGGGGAGGTGCGTTCAACGAGCAGTACTTC; CDR3 protein: CASGQGGGAFNEQYF
J gene: TRBJ2-1; CDR3 length: 18; V gene: TRBV28; D gene: TRBD2; clone size: -; CDR3 DNA: TGTGCCAGCAGTCGGACTAGCGGCCTTTCTACCCGTTACAATGAGCAGTTCTTC; CDR3 protein: CASSRTSGLSTRYNEQFF
J gene: TRBJ2-7; CDR3 length: 11; V gene: TRBV20-1; D gene: -; clone size: -; CDR3 DNA: TGCAGTGCCGTACATCGCGGAGAGCAGTACTTC; CDR3 protein: CSAVHRGEQYF
J gene: TRBJ2-7; CDR3 length: 16; V gene: TRBV19; D gene: TRBD1; clone size: -; CDR3 DNA: TGTGCCAGTAGTATTGCAATAGGACAGGGGTCCTACGAGCAGTACTTC; CDR3 protein: CASSIAIGQGSYEQYF